Included here is one T cell receptor (beta chain) sequence, with context. This sample stems from a study of blood T cells in healthy people across ages. A J-beta primer mix and a sample-barcoded 5' primer were used in a second PCR of roughly 6 to 12 cycles. A single record per CDR3 protein comes from TCRdb applying MiXCR to the 5' RACE reads. The table includes fewer than 1.5 million distinct CDR3 sequences, 42% detected once. The V gene's germline CDR1 is SGHDT and CDR2 YYEEEE. Trimming took 3 bases from V and 3 from J, leaving 15 bases between them. There are 15 residues in the CDR3. The clonotype originates from a woman under 30 in good health. The rearrangement joins TRBV5-6 to TRBJ1-2; D is ambiguous. Source material: blood. Here the CDR3 reads CASSWAGLLHYGYTF. In DNA form, the CDR3 reads TGTGCCAGCAGCTGGGCGGGCCTTCTCCACTATGGCTACACCTTC.